The 30 T cell receptor beta chains listed next were all sequenced from one sample in a study of T cell responses to AZD1222 COVID-19 vaccine. Produced via immunoSEQ multiplex PCR; TCRdb's table is partial and in-frame only. This sample has about 130,000 clones, with roughly 88% found just once. The material was peripheral blood, obtained on day 0 of MenACWY control vaccination. Receptor source: an adult in good health.

The chain employs TRBV6-4 and TRBJ2-2, with D tentatively TRBD2 (6 bases). Germline V gives CDR1 MRHNA, CDR2 SNTAGT. The CDR3 totals 14 residues. V lost 4 bases, J lost 1 base, and 7 bases lay in between. The CDR3 sequence: CASSVGGNTGELFF. CDR3 sequence (DNA): TGTGCCAGCAGTGTCGGGGGGAACACCGGGGAGCTGTTTTTT.

This chain links TRBV6-5 with TRBJ1-2, with 8 bases that match TRBD1. Trimming took 7 bases from V and 6 from J; bases not matched to a gene: 13. In germline, CDR1 is MNHEY, CDR2 SVGAGI. The CDR3 runs 15 residues. CDR3 residues: CASIKDRDRTNGYTF. CDR3 DNA: TGTGCCAGCATAAAGGACAGGGATCGTACTAATGGCTACACCTTC.

V and J are TRBV4-1 and TRBJ2-3; 7 bases are a match to TRBD1. CDR3 length equals 16 residues. V shed 3 bases and J 5 bases; nucleotides not matched to a gene: 11. Germline V CDR1 and CDR2: MGHRA, YSYEKL. CDR3 nucleotides: TGCGCCAGCAGCCATCCCCCGACAGGGCGAAGAGATACGCAGTATTTT. It yields the protein CASSHPPTGRRDTQYF.

J is TRBJ1-1 and V is TRBV6-4; D possibly corresponds to TRBD1 (5 bases). The CDR3 has 13 amino acids. CDR1 and CDR2 (germline): MRHNA, SNTAGT. Trimming pared 7 bases from V and 0 bases from J, leaving 9 bases between. The CDR3 loop is CASIRGLNTEAFF. The DNA for the CDR3 is TGTGCCAGCATTCGGGGCCTGAACACTGAAGCTTTCTTT.

Many counts were recorded for this clone. The chain joins TRBV7-8 to TRBJ2-7, with 7 positions matching TRBD2. Trimming took 5 bases from V and 5 from J; bases not matched to a gene: 3. Germline values: CDR1 SGHVS, CDR2 FQNEAQ. The CDR3 extends over 12 amino acids. The CDR3 here is CASSKGGDEQYF. In DNA, the CDR3 is TGTGCCAGCAGCAAGGGAGGGGACGAGCAGTACTTC.

The rearrangement joins TRBV28 to TRBJ1-1, with D possibly matching TRBD1 (6 bases). Germline V gene data show CDR1 as MDHEN and CDR2 as SYDVKM. V was clipped by 4 bases and J by 3 bases, with 18 bases between them. The CDR3 runs 16 residues. DNA of the CDR3: TGTGCCAGCAGTTCCCTCAATTATAGGGGGGACACTGAAGCTTTCTTT. It specifies CASSSLNYRGDTEAFF.

V usage is TRBV6-5 and J usage is TRBJ2-2; D gene uncertain. The CDR3 consists of 15 residues. Germline lookup yields CDR1 MNHEY and CDR2 SVGAGI. Trimming cost V 8 bases and J 1 base, with 14 bases left between them. The CDR3 protein is CASAYTELNTGELFF. As DNA, the CDR3 is TGTGCCAGCGCTTATACAGAACTGAACACCGGGGAGCTGTTTTTT.

In its sample, this clone was seen a few times. The same CDR3 is also encoded by other DNA sequences in this sample. This chain connects TRBV6-5 to TRBJ1-2, with 11 positions matching TRBD1. The CDR3 has 16 residues. With V trimmed by 0 bases and J by 4 bases, 4 bases remained unmatched. CDR1 is MNHEY and CDR2 is SVGAGI in the germline V gene. In DNA form, the CDR3 reads TGTGCCAGCAGTTACTCACGGACAGGGGGCGGCTATGGCTACACCTTC. It encodes CASSYSRTGGGYGYTF.

There are a few counts of this clone. The chain has TRBV28 and TRBJ2-3; 8 bases agree with TRBD2. The germline V gene encodes CDR1 MDHEN and CDR2 SYDVKM. CDR3 length: 17 residues. Trimming removed 3 bases from V and 6 bases from J; junction bases left unmatched: 14. In DNA, the CDR3 is TGTGCCAGCAGTTTCCCCGGGAGAGCGGGAGTTAGGGATACGCAGTATTTT. Translated, it gives CASSFPGRAGVRDTQYF.

This clone is a singleton in its sample. The chain is built from TRBV29-1 and TRBJ1-1, with D perhaps TRBD1 (5 bases). From germline, CDR1 is SQVTM and CDR2 ANQGSEA. The V end was cut by 4 bases, the J end by 11 bases, with 20 bases between. The CDR3 extends over 13 amino acids. The CDR3 DNA reads TGCAGCGTTGGACTGCTGGGGCAGACCCGGGCTTTCTTT. Translated: CSVGLLGQTRAFF.

This clone was recorded once. The rearrangement uses TRBV6-5 and TRBJ1-1; TRBD1 agrees at 11 bases. Per the germline V gene, CDR1 is MNHEY and CDR2 is SVGAGI. With 6 bases clipped from V and 3 bases from J, the junction kept 3 bases outside the gene matches. The CDR3 contains 14 residues. CDR3 nucleotide sequence: TGTGCCAGCAGCTTGGGACAGGGGGACACTGAAGCTTTCTTT. Its protein product is CASSLGQGDTEAFF.

The rearrangement links TRBV13 to TRBJ2-1; 12 nucleotides agree with TRBD2. After removal of 4 bases from V and 4 bases from J, the junction contained 8 bases not matched to a gene. CDR1 and CDR2 (germline): PRHDT, FYEKMQ (reference sequence). The CDR3 runs to 17 residues. The CDR3 DNA reads TGTGCCAGCAGCTCTGGACTAGCGGGATCGGATTACAATGAGCAGTTCTTC. This encodes CASSSGLAGSDYNEQFF.

In this sample, this clone turned up once. The CDR3 coding sequence is TGTGCCAGCAGCTTGGGCCAAGGGCGGCTCGGTGGCTACACCTTC. Its translation is CASSLGQGRLGGYTF. The gene calls are TRBV5-4 and TRBJ1-2; no clear D. V lost 0 bases and J 7 bases, leaving 16 bases between the germline ends. The CDR3 runs 15 residues. The germline gives CDR1 SGHNT, CDR2 YYREEE (reference sequence).

The chain couples TRBV7-3 to TRBJ2-7; the match to TRBD1 covers 7 bases. V lost 0 bases and J lost 5; bases outside the gene matches: 4. Germline-derived CDR1 and CDR2 are SGHTA and FQGTGA. The CDR3 has 14 residues. The CDR3, as DNA: TGTGCCAGCAGCTTAACAGACAGGGTCCACGAGCAGTACTTC. Translation: CASSLTDRVHEQYF.

The chain employs TRBV20-1 and TRBJ1-6; no firm D call. The ends were cut back, 3 bases at V and 1 base at J, with 16 bases in the middle. The CDR3 extends over 17 amino acids. Germline V gene data show CDR1 as DFQATT and CDR2 as SNEGSKA (reference sequence). The DNA of the CDR3 is TGCAGTGCTAGTTCCCACCGACCGATATCCTATAATTCACCCCTCCACTTT. Protein sequence: CSASSHRPISYNSPLHF.

The rearrangement links TRBV5-1 to TRBJ2-2; D might be TRBD2 (6 bases). From germline, CDR1 is SGHRS and CDR2 YFSETQ. V was shortened by 4 bases and J by 1 base, with 11 bases between the two germline ends. This CDR3 is built from 15 residues. The CDR3 here is CASSEKRVNTGELFF. CDR3 coding DNA: TGCGCCAGCAGCGAAAAGCGGGTGAACACCGGGGAGCTGTTTTTT.

This rearrangement joins TRBV20-1 to TRBJ2-7; possible D gene TRBD2, 5 bases. CDR3 size: 11 residues. Germline-derived CDR1 and CDR2 are DFQATT and SNEGSKA (reference sequence). V was trimmed by 3 bases and J by 7 bases, leaving 10 bases between them. CDR3 sequence: CSARRAEEQYF. CDR3 DNA: TGCAGTGCTAGGAGAGCGGAGGAGCAGTACTTC.

The gene calls are TRBV7-9 and TRBJ2-7; 14 bases align to TRBD2. The CDR3 extends over 17 amino acids. V was pared by 4 bases and J by 6 bases, with 11 bases of the junction left unmatched. CDR1 SEHNR and CDR2 FQNEAQ come from the germline V gene (reference sequence). The CDR3: CASSWGSGTSGSREQYF. CDR3 DNA sequence: TGTGCCAGCAGCTGGGGCTCGGGGACTAGCGGGAGTCGCGAGCAGTACTTC.

The CDR3 reads CASNPGGLTDTQYF. CDR3 sequence (DNA): TGCGCCAGCAACCCTGGGGGGTTGACAGATACGCAGTATTTT. This chain links TRBV5-1 with TRBJ2-3; tentatively, D is TRBD2 (6 bases). V was pared by 6 bases and J by 3 bases, with 14 bases between. This CDR3 comprises 14 residues. Germline loops: CDR1 SGHRS, CDR2 YFSETQ.

This chain uses TRBV30 with TRBJ2-3; D may be TRBD1 or TRBD2 (5 bases each). The germline V and J ends were trimmed by 4 bases and 8 bases, with 13 bases remaining between them. CDR1 and CDR2 from the germline V gene are GTSNPN and SVGIG (reference sequence). This CDR3 contains 12 residues. CDR3 residues: CAWIPGPGTQYF. The DNA of the CDR3 is TGTGCCTGGATCCCGGGACCTGGTACGCAGTATTTT.

The CDR3 DNA follows: TGCGCCAGCAGTGAATCCGGGGGTAGCAATCAGCCCCAGCATTTT. Translating it yields CASSESGGSNQPQHF. V gene TRBV10-2 combines with J gene TRBJ1-5, with D possibly being TRBD1 (5 bases). The CDR3 covers 15 residues. Germline CDR1 reads WSHSY; CDR2 reads SAAADI. V lost 3 bases and J 0 bases, leaving 9 bases between the germline ends.

The chain uses TRBV3-1 (or the pseudogene TRBV3-2) and TRBJ2-3, with 9 bases identical to TRBD2. CDR1 and CDR2 (germline): LGHDT, YNNKEL (reference sequence). This CDR3 has 16 amino acids. The ends lost 5 bases at V and 4 bases at J; junction bases unmatched: 10. The CDR3 sequence is CASSNSGSGRPDTQYF. CDR3 nucleotides: TGTGCCAGCAGCAATAGCGGGAGCGGCCGCCCAGATACGCAGTATTTT.

The chain has TRBV7-2 and TRBJ2-2; D is possibly TRBD1 (5 bases). The V end was cut by 0 bases, the J end by 2 bases, with 16 bases between. Germline-derived CDR1 and CDR2 are SGHTA and FQGNSA. The CDR3 runs 18 residues. The CDR3 region has the DNA TGTGCCAGCAGCTTAGCGCAGGGCTCGACAATTAACACCGGGGAGCTGTTTTTT. It specifies CASSLAQGSTINTGELFF.

V usage is TRBV28 and J usage is TRBJ1-1; no firm D call. There are 14 residues in the CDR3. Germline V gene lookup returns CDR1 MDHEN and CDR2 SYDVKM. Trimming stripped 2 bases from V and 0 bases from J, with 7 bases between. CDR3 loop: CASSLRRLNTEAFF. Written as DNA, the CDR3 is TGTGCCAGCAGTTTACGAAGGCTGAACACTGAAGCTTTCTTT. The whole variable domain, remainder taken from reference TRBV28 and TRBJ1-1, is DVKVTQSSRYLVKRTGEKVFLECVQDMDHENMFWYRQDPGLGLRLIYFSYDVKMKEKGDIPEGYSVSREKKERFSLILESASTNQTSMYLCASSLRRLNTEAFFGQGTRLTVV.

The rearrangement links TRBV18 to TRBJ1-5, with D hard to call. Deletions cut 5 bases from V and 6 bases from J, with 17 bases between. Germline loops: CDR1 KGHSH, CDR2 LQKENI. This CDR3 comprises 15 residues. CDR3 nucleotides: TGTGCCAGCTCATCCTTAGACTTGGGGAGTCAGCCCCAGCATTTT. Protein: CASSSLDLGSQPQHF.

The chain carries TRBV5-4 and TRBJ2-3, with 14 bases fitting TRBD2. Germline V gene sequence: CDR1 SGHNT, CDR2 YYREEE (reference sequence). The V gene end was trimmed by 2 bases and the J gene end by 1 base; junction bases not matched to a gene: 6. The CDR3 is made up of 18 amino acids. The DNA for the CDR3 is TGTGCCAGCAGCTTACCCGGGACTAGCGGGAGAGGCACAGATACGCAGTATTTT. Residues: CASSLPGTSGRGTDTQYF.

This clone occurred once. The chain has TRBV10-3 and TRBJ1-1; 9 bases are a match to TRBD1. The V gene end was trimmed by 4 bases and the J gene end by 6 bases; junction bases not matched to a gene: 6. The CDR3 spans 14 residues. Germline CDR1 is ENHRY and CDR2 is SYGVKD. CDR3 residues: CAISVQGAGAEAFF. CDR3 nucleotide sequence: TGTGCCATCAGTGTACAGGGGGCGGGCGCTGAAGCTTTCTTT.

The genes are TRBV28 and TRBJ1-5; D is undetermined. This CDR3 spans 14 amino acids. In germline, CDR1 is MDHEN, CDR2 SYDVKM. Deletions cut 6 bases from V and 2 bases from J, with 11 bases between. CDR3 amino acids: CASSRGGGNQPQHF. The CDR3 DNA sequence: TGTGCCAGCAGCCGTGGAGGTGGCAATCAGCCCCAGCATTTT.

This chain connects TRBV5-1 to TRBJ2-1, with 14 bases lining up with TRBD2. The CDR3 spans 17 residues. J lost 1 base, V lost 3 bases, and 3 bases had no gene match. Germline loops: CDR1 SGHRS, CDR2 YFSETQ. The CDR3 is CASSYRTSGRSYNEQFF. CDR3 nucleotide sequence: TGCGCCAGCAGCTATCGGACTAGCGGGAGGTCCTACAATGAGCAGTTCTTC.

The chain recombines TRBV19 with TRBJ2-3; 8 bases map to TRBD2. The CDR3 consists of 14 residues. J was trimmed by 5 bases and V by 7 bases; bases with no gene match: 8. Per the germline V gene, CDR1 is LNHDA and CDR2 is SQIVND (reference sequence). The CDR3 nucleotides are TGTGCCAGTAACCCGGGACTAGGCAGAGATACGCAGTATTTT. Protein: CASNPGLGRDTQYF.